This entry lists 2 T cell receptor beta chains sequenced from one sample in a study of blood T cell repertoires in COVID-19 (dated by TCRdb to 2020 to 2021). To prepare the library, the immunoSEQ multiplex PCR assay was applied. Drawn from immuneACCESS, this table holds only the in-frame rearrangements with V and J called that TCRdb kept. Clones are partly lost; checked studies trace under half to an unresolved V gene and leave the rest unexplained. The sample has about 80,000 clones on record, 70% to 85% of them singletons. The ten largest clones capture roughly 5.6% of the sample. Sequenced sample: peripheral blood. The source of these receptors is a man aged 50-60 years with active or convalescent COVID-19.

The V and J genes are TRBV6-5 and TRBJ1-1, with TRBD1 matching 7 bases. This CDR3 is built from 13 residues. CDR1 is MNHEY and CDR2 is SVGAGI in the germline V gene. V shed 4 bases and J 1 base; nucleotides not matched to a gene: 0. This chain's CDR3 is CASSWDRNTEAFF. CDR3 nucleotide sequence: TGTGCCAGCAGTTGGGACAGGAACACTGAAGCTTTCTTT.

The chain carries TRBV3-1 (or the pseudogene TRBV3-2) and TRBJ2-5, with D perhaps matching TRBD1 (5 bases). The CDR3 is 15 amino acids. The V end was cut by 0 bases, the J end by 4 bases, with 12 bases between. Germline assignment: CDR1 LGHDT and CDR2 YNNKEL (reference sequence). The CDR3 DNA sequence: TGTGCCAGCAGCCAAGATCAAGGGGCAGGAGAGACCCAGTACTTC. It yields the protein CASSQDQGAGETQYF.